The clone carrying this T cell receptor beta chain was found once. Antigen: not known. This sample was included in a study of cytomegalovirus exposure and HLA in healthy donors. Clones were sequenced by immunoSEQ multiplex PCR, and TCRdb holds only the in-frame ones, with some missing. The sample lists 250,000 to 400,000 clones, approximately 88% occurring once. This CDR3 region has 15 residues. CDR1 and CDR2 from the germline V gene are MNHNS and SASEGT. Losses at the gene ends were 2 bases for V and 5 bases for J; bases not matched to a gene: 8. Study results and limitations: According to a later analysis, TCR clusters from the first cohort tended to co-occur in the 100 to 150 validation repertoires.

The receptor was derived from a man aged 30-40 years in good health and CMV-seronegative. This chain joins TRBV6-1 and TRBJ2-5, with 7 bases matching TRBD1. Sequenced: PBMCs. The CDR3 DNA is TGTGCCAGCAGTGAAAACACAGGGGTTAGGGAGACCCAGTACTTC. This sequence encodes CASSENTGVRETQYF.